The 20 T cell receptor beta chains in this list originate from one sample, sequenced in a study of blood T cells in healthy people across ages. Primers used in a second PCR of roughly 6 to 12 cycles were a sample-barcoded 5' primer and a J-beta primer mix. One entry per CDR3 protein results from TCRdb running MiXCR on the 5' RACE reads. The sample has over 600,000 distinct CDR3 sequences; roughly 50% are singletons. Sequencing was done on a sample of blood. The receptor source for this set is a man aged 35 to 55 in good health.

The CDR3: CASSLGGLGGAGTEAFF. DNA for the CDR3: TGTGCCAGCAGTTTAGGGGGTTTAGGGGGCGCGGGCACTGAAGCTTTCTTT. The chain uses TRBV12-3 or TRBV12-4 and TRBJ1-1, with 7 bases that match TRBD1. The CDR3 sequence is 17 residues long. Trimming at V came to 1 base and at J to 4 bases, leaving 12 bases not matched to a gene.

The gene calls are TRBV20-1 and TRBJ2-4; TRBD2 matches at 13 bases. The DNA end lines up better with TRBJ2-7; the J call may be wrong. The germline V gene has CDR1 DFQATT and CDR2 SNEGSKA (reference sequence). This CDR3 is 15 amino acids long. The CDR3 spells CSARHGLAGAYEQYF. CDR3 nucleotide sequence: TGCAGTGCTAGACATGGACTAGCGGGGGCCTACGAGCAGTACTTC.

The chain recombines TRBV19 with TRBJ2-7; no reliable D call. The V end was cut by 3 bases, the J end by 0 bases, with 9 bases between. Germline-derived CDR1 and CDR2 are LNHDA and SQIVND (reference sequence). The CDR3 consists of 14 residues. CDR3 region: CASSIHHSSYEQYF. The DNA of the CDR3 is TGTGCCAGTAGTATCCACCATAGCTCCTACGAGCAGTACTTC.

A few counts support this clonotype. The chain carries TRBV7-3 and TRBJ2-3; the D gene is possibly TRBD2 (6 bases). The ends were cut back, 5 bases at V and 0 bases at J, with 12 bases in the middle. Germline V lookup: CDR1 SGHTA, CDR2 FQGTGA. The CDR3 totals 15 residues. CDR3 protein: CASSPGLASTDTQYF. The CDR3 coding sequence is TGTGCCAGCAGCCCGGGACTCGCTAGCACAGATACGCAGTATTTT.

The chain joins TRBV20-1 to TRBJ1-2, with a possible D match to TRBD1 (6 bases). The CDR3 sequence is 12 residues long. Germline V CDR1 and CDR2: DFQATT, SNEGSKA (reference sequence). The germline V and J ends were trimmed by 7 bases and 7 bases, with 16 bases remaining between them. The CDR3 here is CSGVGGGSGYTF. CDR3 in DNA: TGCAGTGGGGTAGGGGGTGGTTCTGGCTACACCTTC.

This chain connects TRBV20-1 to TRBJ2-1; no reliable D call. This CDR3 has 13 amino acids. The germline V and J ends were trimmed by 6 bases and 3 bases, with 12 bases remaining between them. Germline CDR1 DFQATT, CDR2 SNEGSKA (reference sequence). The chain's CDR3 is CSAPRPNYNEQFF. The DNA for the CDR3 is TGCAGTGCCCCCCGGCCCAACTACAATGAGCAGTTCTTC.

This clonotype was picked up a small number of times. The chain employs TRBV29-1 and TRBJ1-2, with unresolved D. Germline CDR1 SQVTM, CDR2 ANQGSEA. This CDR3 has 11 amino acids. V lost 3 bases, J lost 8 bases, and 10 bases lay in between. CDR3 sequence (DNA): TGCAGCGTTGAGACCAGCGGGGGCTACACCTTC. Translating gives CSVETSGGYTF.

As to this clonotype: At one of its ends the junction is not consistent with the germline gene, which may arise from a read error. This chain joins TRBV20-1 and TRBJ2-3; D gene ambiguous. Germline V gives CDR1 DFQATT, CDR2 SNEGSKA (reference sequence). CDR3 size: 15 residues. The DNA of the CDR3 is TGCAGTGCTAGAGACCTAAACGAGGTCGCAGATACGCAGTTTTTT. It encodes CSARDLNEVADTQFF.

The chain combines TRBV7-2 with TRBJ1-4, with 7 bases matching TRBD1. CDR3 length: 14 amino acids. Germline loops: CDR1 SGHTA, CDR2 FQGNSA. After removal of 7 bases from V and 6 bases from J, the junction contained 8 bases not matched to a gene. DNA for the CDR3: TGTGCCAGCAACTCACAGGGGCCCGATGAAAAACTGTTTTTT. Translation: CASNSQGPDEKLFF.

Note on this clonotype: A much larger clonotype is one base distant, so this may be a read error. The CDR3 is CAGSLWSPPGQGLLDNEQFF. The DNA of the CDR3 is TGTGCCGGCAGTTTATGGTCTCCACCGGGACAGGGCCTCCTTGACAATGAGCAGTTCTTC. The rearrangement uses TRBV28 and TRBJ2-1; TRBD1 aligns across 9 bases. The CDR3 has 20 amino acids. Germline V gene sequence: CDR1 MDHEN, CDR2 SYDVKM.

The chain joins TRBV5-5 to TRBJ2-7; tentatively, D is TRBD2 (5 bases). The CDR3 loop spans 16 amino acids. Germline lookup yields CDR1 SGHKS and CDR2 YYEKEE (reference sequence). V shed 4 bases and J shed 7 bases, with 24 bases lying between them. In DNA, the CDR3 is TGTGCCAGCAGCCTAAATGAGGTGCCGCGGGCCAATGAGCAGTACTTC. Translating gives CASSLNEVPRANEQYF. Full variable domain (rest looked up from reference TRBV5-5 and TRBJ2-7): DAGVTQSPTHLIKTRGQQVTLRCSPISGHKSVSWYQQVLGQGPQFIFQYYEKEERGRGNFPDRFSARQFPNYSSELNVNALLLGDSALYLCASSLNEVPRANEQYFGPGTRLTVT.

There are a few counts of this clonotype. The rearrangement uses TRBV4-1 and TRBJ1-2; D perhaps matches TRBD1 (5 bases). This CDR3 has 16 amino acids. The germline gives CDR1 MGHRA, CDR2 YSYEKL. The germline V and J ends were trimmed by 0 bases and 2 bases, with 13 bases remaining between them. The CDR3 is CASSQDTSGGNYGYTF. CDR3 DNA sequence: TGCGCCAGCAGCCAAGATACTTCTGGGGGAAACTATGGCTACACCTTC.

This CDR3 reads CSARDGGTTDTQYF. CDR3 nucleotides: TGCAGTGCTAGAGACGGCGGGACCACAGATACGCAGTATTTT. The chain employs TRBV20-1 and TRBJ2-3; weak D call: TRBD2 (6 bases). The V gene's germline CDR1 is DFQATT and CDR2 SNEGSKA (reference sequence). CDR3 length: 14 residues. V gave up 0 bases and J gave up 2 bases, with 9 bases separating them.

The CDR3 DNA follows: TGTGCCAGCAGTTTATGGGCGGGAACACTGGGGGAGCAGTACTTC. Encoded protein: CASSLWAGTLGEQYF. The genes are TRBV27 and TRBJ2-7; maybe TRBD2 (6 bases). With 1 base removed from V and 7 bases from J, the gap between germline ends came to 17 bases. This CDR3 region has 15 residues. Germline V CDR1 and CDR2: MNHEY, SMNVEV (reference sequence).

CDR3 sequence: CASSLGFTYEQYF. The DNA of the CDR3 is TGTGCCAGCAGCCTCGGGTTTACCTACGAGCAGTACTTC. The chain has TRBV12-3 or TRBV12-4 and TRBJ2-7, with D uncertain. V was pared by 6 bases and J by 2 bases, with 11 bases between. The CDR3 is 13 amino acids.

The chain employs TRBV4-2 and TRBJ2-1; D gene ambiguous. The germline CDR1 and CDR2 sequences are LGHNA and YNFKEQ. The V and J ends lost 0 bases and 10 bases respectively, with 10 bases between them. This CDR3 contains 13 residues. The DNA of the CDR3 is TGTGCCAGCAGCCAAGATCGGGTAGCCGAGCAGTTCTTC. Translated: CASSQDRVAEQFF.

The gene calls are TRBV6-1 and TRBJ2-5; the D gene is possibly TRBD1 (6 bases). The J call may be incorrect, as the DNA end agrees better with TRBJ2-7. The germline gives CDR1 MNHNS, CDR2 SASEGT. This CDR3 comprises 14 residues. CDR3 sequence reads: CASSESQGFSEQYF. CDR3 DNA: TGTGCCAGCAGTGAAAGCCAGGGGTTTAGCGAGCAGTACTTC.

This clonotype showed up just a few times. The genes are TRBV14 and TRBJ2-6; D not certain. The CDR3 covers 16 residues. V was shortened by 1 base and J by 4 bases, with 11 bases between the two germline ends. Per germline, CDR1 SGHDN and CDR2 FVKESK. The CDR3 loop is CASSQGRGYGANVLTF. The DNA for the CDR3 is TGTGCCAGCAGCCAAGGGCGAGGATACGGGGCCAACGTCCTGACTTTC. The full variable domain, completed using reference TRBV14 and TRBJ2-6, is EAGVTQFPSHSVIEKGQTVTLRCDPISGHDNLYWYRRVMGKEIKFLLHFVKESKQDESGMPNNRFLAERTGGTYSTLKVQPAELEDSGVYFCASSQGRGYGANVLTFGAGSRLTVL.

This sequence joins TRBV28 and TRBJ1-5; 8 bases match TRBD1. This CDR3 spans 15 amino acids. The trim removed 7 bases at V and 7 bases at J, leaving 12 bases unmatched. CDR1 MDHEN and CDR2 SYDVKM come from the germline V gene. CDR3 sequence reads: CASMASDRVAQPQHF. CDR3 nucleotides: TGTGCCAGCATGGCCTCGGACAGGGTGGCCCAGCCCCAGCATTTT.

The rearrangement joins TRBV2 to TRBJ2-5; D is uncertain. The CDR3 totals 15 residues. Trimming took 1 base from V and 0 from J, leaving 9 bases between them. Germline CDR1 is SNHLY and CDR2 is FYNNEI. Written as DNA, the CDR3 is TGTGCCAGCAGTGAAGGGCAGGCGAACCAAGAGACCCAGTACTTC. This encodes CASSEGQANQETQYF.